The 15 T cell receptor beta chains presented below share a single source sample, sequenced in a study of a mutant IDH1 vaccine in newly diagnosed glioma. The antigens these receptors bind are not known. Time point in this sample: week 11, during vaccination. Topical imiquimod was applied with each vaccine dose, which held 300 ug of mutant IDH1 20-mer peptide. Profiling relied on immunoSEQ multiplex PCR, and the TCRdb table lists in-frame clones only, not all of them. Counted here are 40,000 to 55,000 clones, 90% to 95% occurring once; the ten biggest clones make up under 2.5%. The material was PBMCs, obtained from a glioma patient whose treatment included an IDH1 peptide vaccine. Receptor source: a man aged 50 or older with glioma.

V and J are TRBV13 and TRBJ2-1, with TRBD2 matching 10 bases. V shed 0 bases, J shed 5 bases, and the junction held 7 bases outside the gene matches. Germline CDR1 PRHDT, CDR2 FYEKMQ (reference sequence). The CDR3 has 17 residues. CDR3 loop: CASSLGLAGAFDNEQFF. Written as DNA, the CDR3 is TGTGCCAGCAGCTTAGGCCTAGCGGGAGCATTCGACAATGAGCAGTTCTTC.

The chain is built from TRBV2 and TRBJ2-1; possible D gene TRBD1, 5 bases. The CDR3 has 14 residues. With 5 bases removed from V and 7 bases from J, the gap between germline ends came to 15 bases. Per germline, CDR1 SNHLY and CDR2 FYNNEI. CDR3 DNA: TGTGCCAGCAGTTTCCTTGGGGCCGGAAATGAGCAGTTCTTC. This gives the protein CASSFLGAGNEQFF.

The DNA of the CDR3 is TGTGCCAGCAGCTCGGGGACTAGCAGGGGCACAGATACGCAGTATTTT. Its protein product is CASSSGTSRGTDTQYF. The rearrangement links TRBV7-6 to TRBJ2-3; TRBD2 matches 9 bases. This CDR3 contains 16 residues. With 4 bases clipped from V and 1 base from J, the junction kept 6 bases outside the gene matches. CDR1 is SGHVS and CDR2 is FNYEAQ in the germline V gene. Full variable domain (remainder filled in from reference TRBV7-6 and TRBJ2-3): GAGVSQSPRYKVTKRGQDVALRCDPISGHVSLYWYRQALGQGPEFLTYFNYEAQQDKSGLPNDRFSAERPEGSISTLTIQRTEQRDSAMYRCASSSGTSRGTDTQYFGPGTRLTVL.

This clone was seen only once. This sequence joins TRBV4-1 and TRBJ1-5, with 8 bases aligning to TRBD1. This CDR3 comprises 15 residues. The V gene end was trimmed by 3 bases and the J gene end by 5 bases; junction bases not matched to a gene: 6. Germline V CDR1 and CDR2: MGHRA, YSYEKL. CDR3 coding DNA: TGCGCCAGCAGCCACGGACAGGGAGGGGATCAGCCCCAGCATTTT. As protein: CASSHGQGGDQPQHF.

The V call is TRBV5-6, the J call TRBJ2-5; D is uncertain. The DNA end is more similar to TRBJ2-7, so the J call may be wrong. CDR3 size: 12 residues. CDR1 is SGHDT and CDR2 is YYEEEE in the germline V gene. As DNA, the CDR3 is TGTGCCAGCACAGTAGGATCCTACGAGCAGTACTTC. Translation gives CASTVGSYEQYF.

The J gene is TRBJ2-7, the V gene TRBV13; no reliable D call. Germline assignment: CDR1 PRHDT and CDR2 FYEKMQ (reference sequence). The CDR3 is 17 residues long. V lost 0 bases to trimming and J lost 0 bases, with 15 bases between them. This CDR3 reads CASSLGPSSRSSYEQYF. CDR3 sequence (DNA): TGTGCCAGCAGCTTAGGCCCGAGTAGCAGGAGCTCCTACGAGCAGTACTTC.

The V gene is TRBV4-2, the J gene TRBJ2-5; D may be TRBD1 (5 bases). The germline V gene encodes CDR1 LGHNA and CDR2 YNFKEQ. V lost 0 bases and J lost 10, with 18 bases in between. The CDR3 has 15 amino acids. Written as DNA, the CDR3 is TGTGCCAGCAGCCAAGACTTCGTGGCTATTCAGGGCCAGTACTTC. This sequence encodes CASSQDFVAIQGQYF.

V gene TRBV15 combines with J gene TRBJ2-3, with 9 nucleotides matching TRBD1. This CDR3 comprises 15 residues. Germline V CDR1 and CDR2: LNHNV, YYDKDF (reference sequence). Trimming cost V 5 bases and J 4 bases; bases outside gene matches: 7. The DNA for the CDR3 is TGTGCCACCAGCCGAACAGGGGGCTTGGCAGATACGCAGTATTTT. This sequence encodes CATSRTGGLADTQYF. Filled out from reference TRBV15 and TRBJ2-3, the complete variable domain reads DAMVIQNPRYQVTQFGKPVTLSCSQTLNHNVMYWYQQKSSQAPKLLFHYYDKDFNNEADTPDNFQSRRPNTSFCFLDIRSPGLGDTAMYLCATSRTGGLADTQYFGPGTRLTVL.

The chain employs TRBV11-2 and TRBJ2-7; D is unclear. The CDR3 is made up of 13 amino acids. Germline values: CDR1 SGHAT, CDR2 FQNNGV. V lost 5 bases and J 6 bases, leaving 14 bases between the germline ends. CDR3 DNA sequence: TGTGCCAGCAGCCATAATATGGTTCCCGAGCAGTACTTC. This codes for CASSHNMVPEQYF.

The chain is built from TRBV29-1 and TRBJ1-2; the match to TRBD1 covers 7 bases. The CDR3 is 11 amino acids. Unmatched junction bases numbered 7, after V lost 7 bases and J lost 8 bases. The V gene's germline CDR1 is SQVTM and CDR2 ANQGSEA. The CDR3 sequence: CSARDRGGYTF. In DNA, the CDR3 is TGCAGCGCCCGGGACAGAGGCGGCTACACCTTC.

The chain joins TRBV9 to TRBJ1-2, with 7 positions matching TRBD1. Trimming at V came to 3 bases and at J to 10 bases, leaving 9 bases not matched to a gene. CDR1 is SGDLS, CDR2 YYNGEE, per germline. The CDR3 has 13 residues. CDR3 DNA: TGTGCCAGCAGCGATGGGACAGAAAAACTCTACACCTTC. Its protein is CASSDGTEKLYTF.

V gene TRBV6-5 combines with J gene TRBJ2-3; 7 nucleotides line up with TRBD2. Trimming cost V 4 bases and J 5 bases; bases outside gene matches: 6. CDR1 MNHEY and CDR2 SVGAGI come from the germline V gene. The CDR3 has 14 residues. This CDR3 is CASSSRGVVDTQYF. The CDR3 DNA is TGTGCCAGCAGTTCCCGGGGGGTGGTAGATACGCAGTATTTT.

This clone was seen only a few times. V usage is TRBV30 and J usage is TRBJ1-5, with a possible D match to TRBD1 (5 bases). Germline CDR1 and CDR2: GTSNPN and SVGIG (reference sequence). The CDR3 totals 14 residues. V was cut by 0 bases and J by 7 bases, with 13 bases left in between. For the CDR3, the DNA is TGTGCCTGGAGTGTAAGGCAGGGAAGACAGCCCCAGCATTTT. The encoded protein is CAWSVRQGRQPQHF.

V is TRBV19 and J is TRBJ2-7; TRBD1 aligns across 8 bases. CDR1 and CDR2 (germline): LNHDA, SQIVND (reference sequence). V gave up 5 bases and J gave up 3 bases; unmatched junction bases: 9. The CDR3 has 15 amino acids. CDR3 amino acids: CASSPQNTGGYEQYF. Written as DNA, the CDR3 is TGTGCCAGTAGTCCCCAAAATACAGGGGGCTACGAGCAGTACTTC. Complete variable domain (other parts from reference TRBV19 and TRBJ2-7): DGGITQSPKYLFRKEGQNVTLSCEQNLNHDAMYWYRQDPGQGLRLIYYSQIVNDFQKGDIAEGYSVSREKKESFPLTVTSAQKNPTAFYLCASSPQNTGGYEQYFGPGTRLTVT.

The rearrangement uses TRBV28 and TRBJ2-7; 7 bases agree with TRBD1. This CDR3 region has 14 residues. CDR1 MDHEN and CDR2 SYDVKM come from the germline V gene. J gave up 2 bases and V 6 bases, and 7 bases lay outside the gene matches. The CDR3 region has the DNA TGTGCCAGCAGGCTACAGGGGACAGCCTACGAGCAGTACTTC. This translates into CASRLQGTAYEQYF.